The 9 T cell receptor beta chains listed next were all sequenced from one sample in a study of blood T cell repertoires in COVID-19. Clones were read by immunoSEQ multiplex PCR, and TCRdb kept only the in-frame ones, dropping some. Among approximately 100,000 clones listed, 60% to 85% were seen once. The sample comprised peripheral blood. The receptors were sampled from a human donor in a cohort sampled during active or convalescent COVID-19.

On this clone itself: Within the sample, other DNA sequences also encode this same CDR3. The V call is TRBV5-1, the J call TRBJ1-4; 8 bases fit TRBD1. Germline V lookup: CDR1 SGHRS, CDR2 YFSETQ. The ends lost 0 bases at V and 4 bases at J; junction bases unmatched: 5. This CDR3 spans 16 amino acids. In DNA, the CDR3 is TGCGCCAGCAGCTTGGAGGCAGGGGGCGGTAATGAAAAACTGTTTTTT. Translation: CASSLEAGGGNEKLFF.

This chain uses TRBV5-3 with TRBJ2-7, with 9 bases aligning to TRBD1. TRBV5-3 is reported as an ORF; its role is uncertain. The trim removed 5 bases at V and 3 bases at J, leaving 6 bases unmatched. CDR3 size: 14 residues. The CDR3 DNA reads TGTGCCAGAAGGACCGGGACAGGGAACTACGAGCAGTACTTC. Protein product: CARRTGTGNYEQYF.

V and J are TRBV27 and TRBJ2-5, with 11 bases aligning to TRBD2. Germline-derived CDR1 and CDR2 are MNHEY and SMNVEV (reference sequence). The CDR3 consists of 17 residues. V lost 2 bases and J lost 2; bases outside the gene matches: 7. This CDR3 reads CASSLRALAGVQETQYF. DNA for the CDR3: TGTGCCAGCAGTTTAAGGGCACTAGCGGGAGTTCAAGAGACCCAGTACTTC.

Regarding this clone: One end of the junction varies from germline; a read error may be responsible. V gene TRBV7-2 combines with J gene TRBJ2-7; possible D gene TRBD1, 8 bases. The CDR3 spans 15 residues. Germline V lookup: CDR1 SGHTA, CDR2 FQGNSA. The CDR3 loop reads CASSLSGTGLAAGVF. Written as DNA, the CDR3 is TGTGCCAGCAGCCTCTCCGGGACAGGTTTAGCTGCGGGGGTGTTC.

V gene TRBV7-2 combines with J gene TRBJ2-3, with TRBD2 matching over 9 bases. V dropped 5 bases and J dropped 2; count of bases not matched to a gene: 8. Germline CDR1 reads SGHTA; CDR2 reads FQGNSA. The CDR3 runs to 16 residues. Here the CDR3 reads CASSLIAGDYTDTQYF. In DNA form, the CDR3 reads TGTGCCAGCAGCCTAATAGCGGGGGACTACACAGATACGCAGTATTTT.

This clone was seen only once. A read error may account for a junction end that differs from germline. The chain joins TRBV7-7 to TRBJ2-1, with 11 nucleotides matching TRBD2. This CDR3 contains 15 residues. Germline V gives CDR1 SSHAT, CDR2 FNYEAQ (reference sequence). CDR3 amino acids: CASSLGTSGGNEQFF. The DNA for the CDR3 is TGTGCTAGCAGCTTAGGAACTAGCGGGGGCAATGAGCAGTTCTTC.

V is TRBV6-6 and J is TRBJ1-5; 7 bases agree with TRBD1. Germline V gives CDR1 MNHNY, CDR2 SVGAGI (reference sequence). This CDR3 is built from 16 residues. V lost 6 bases and J lost 2; bases outside the gene matches: 10. CDR3 in DNA: TGTGCCAGCAGCATCCTAGGGGGCAAGCGCAATCAGCCCCAGCATTTT. Translation: CASSILGGKRNQPQHF.

In its sample, this clone was seen once. The rearrangement uses TRBV6-5 and TRBJ1-1, with 7 bases aligning to TRBD1. The CDR3 totals 15 residues. Germline V gene lookup returns CDR1 MNHEY and CDR2 SVGAGI. V shed 7 bases, J shed 4 bases, and the junction held 12 bases outside the gene matches. This CDR3 is CASTVDRATGTEAFF. The DNA for the CDR3 is TGTGCCAGCACTGTAGACAGGGCGACCGGCACTGAAGCTTTCTTT.

V and J are TRBV5-6 and TRBJ2-3; D gene uncertain. Germline CDR1 and CDR2: SGHDT and YYEEEE. The V and J ends lost 6 bases and 5 bases respectively, with 13 bases between them. The length of the CDR3 is 13 residues. The CDR3 nucleotides are TGTGCCAGCAAGGAAGTTGGAGAAGATACGCAGTATTTT. This codes for CASKEVGEDTQYF.